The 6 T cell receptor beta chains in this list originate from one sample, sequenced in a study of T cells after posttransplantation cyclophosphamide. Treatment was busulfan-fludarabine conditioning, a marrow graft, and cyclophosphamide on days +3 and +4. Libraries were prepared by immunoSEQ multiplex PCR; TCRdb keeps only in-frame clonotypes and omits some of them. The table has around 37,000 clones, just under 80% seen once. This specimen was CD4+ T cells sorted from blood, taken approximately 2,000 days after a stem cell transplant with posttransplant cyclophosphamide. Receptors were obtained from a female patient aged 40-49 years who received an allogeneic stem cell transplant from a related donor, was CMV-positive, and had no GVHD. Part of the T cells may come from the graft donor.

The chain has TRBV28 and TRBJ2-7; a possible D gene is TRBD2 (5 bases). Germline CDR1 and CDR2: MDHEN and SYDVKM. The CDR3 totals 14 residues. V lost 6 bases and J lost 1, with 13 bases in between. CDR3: CASSMGAISYEQYF. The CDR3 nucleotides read TGTGCCAGCAGCATGGGAGCTATTTCCTACGAGCAGTACTTC.

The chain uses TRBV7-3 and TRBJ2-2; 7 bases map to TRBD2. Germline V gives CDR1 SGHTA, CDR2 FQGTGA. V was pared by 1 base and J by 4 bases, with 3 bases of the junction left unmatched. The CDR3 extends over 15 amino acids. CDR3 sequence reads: CASSLSGGSTGELFF. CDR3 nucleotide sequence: TGTGCCAGCAGCTTAAGCGGGGGATCCACCGGGGAGCTGTTTTTT.

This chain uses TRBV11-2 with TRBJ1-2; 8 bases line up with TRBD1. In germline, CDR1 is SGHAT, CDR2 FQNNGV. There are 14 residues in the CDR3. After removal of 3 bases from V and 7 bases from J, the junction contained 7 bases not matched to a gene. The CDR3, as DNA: TGTGCCAGCAGCTTCGGACAGGGTGGGGGTGGCTACACCTTC. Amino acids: CASSFGQGGGGYTF.

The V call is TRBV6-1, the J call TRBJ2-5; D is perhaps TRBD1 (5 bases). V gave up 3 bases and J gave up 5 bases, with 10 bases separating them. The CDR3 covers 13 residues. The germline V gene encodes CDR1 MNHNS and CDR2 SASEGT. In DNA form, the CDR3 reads TGTGCCAGCAGTGACAGGGTGGGGGAGACCCAGTACTTC. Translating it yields CASSDRVGETQYF.

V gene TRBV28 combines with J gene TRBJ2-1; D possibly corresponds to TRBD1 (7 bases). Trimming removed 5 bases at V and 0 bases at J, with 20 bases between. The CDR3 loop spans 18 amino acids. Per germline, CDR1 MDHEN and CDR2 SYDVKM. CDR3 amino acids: CASSRGTAKPISYNEQFF. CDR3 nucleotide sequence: TGTGCCAGCAGTCGCGGGACAGCAAAACCAATCTCCTACAATGAGCAGTTCTTC.

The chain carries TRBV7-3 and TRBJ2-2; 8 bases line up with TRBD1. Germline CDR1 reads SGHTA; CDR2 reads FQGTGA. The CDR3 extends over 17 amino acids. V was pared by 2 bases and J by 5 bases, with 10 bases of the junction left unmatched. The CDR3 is CASSLSTGTGLTGELFF. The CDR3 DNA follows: TGTGCCAGCAGCTTATCCACCGGGACAGGATTGACCGGGGAGCTGTTTTTT. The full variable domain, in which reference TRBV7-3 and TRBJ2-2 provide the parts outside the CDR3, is GAGVSQTPSNKVTEKGKYVELRCDPISGHTALYWYRQSLGQGPEFLIYFQGTGAADDSGLPNDRFFAVRPEGSVSTLKIQRTERGDSAVYLCASSLSTGTGLTGELFFGEGSRLTVL.